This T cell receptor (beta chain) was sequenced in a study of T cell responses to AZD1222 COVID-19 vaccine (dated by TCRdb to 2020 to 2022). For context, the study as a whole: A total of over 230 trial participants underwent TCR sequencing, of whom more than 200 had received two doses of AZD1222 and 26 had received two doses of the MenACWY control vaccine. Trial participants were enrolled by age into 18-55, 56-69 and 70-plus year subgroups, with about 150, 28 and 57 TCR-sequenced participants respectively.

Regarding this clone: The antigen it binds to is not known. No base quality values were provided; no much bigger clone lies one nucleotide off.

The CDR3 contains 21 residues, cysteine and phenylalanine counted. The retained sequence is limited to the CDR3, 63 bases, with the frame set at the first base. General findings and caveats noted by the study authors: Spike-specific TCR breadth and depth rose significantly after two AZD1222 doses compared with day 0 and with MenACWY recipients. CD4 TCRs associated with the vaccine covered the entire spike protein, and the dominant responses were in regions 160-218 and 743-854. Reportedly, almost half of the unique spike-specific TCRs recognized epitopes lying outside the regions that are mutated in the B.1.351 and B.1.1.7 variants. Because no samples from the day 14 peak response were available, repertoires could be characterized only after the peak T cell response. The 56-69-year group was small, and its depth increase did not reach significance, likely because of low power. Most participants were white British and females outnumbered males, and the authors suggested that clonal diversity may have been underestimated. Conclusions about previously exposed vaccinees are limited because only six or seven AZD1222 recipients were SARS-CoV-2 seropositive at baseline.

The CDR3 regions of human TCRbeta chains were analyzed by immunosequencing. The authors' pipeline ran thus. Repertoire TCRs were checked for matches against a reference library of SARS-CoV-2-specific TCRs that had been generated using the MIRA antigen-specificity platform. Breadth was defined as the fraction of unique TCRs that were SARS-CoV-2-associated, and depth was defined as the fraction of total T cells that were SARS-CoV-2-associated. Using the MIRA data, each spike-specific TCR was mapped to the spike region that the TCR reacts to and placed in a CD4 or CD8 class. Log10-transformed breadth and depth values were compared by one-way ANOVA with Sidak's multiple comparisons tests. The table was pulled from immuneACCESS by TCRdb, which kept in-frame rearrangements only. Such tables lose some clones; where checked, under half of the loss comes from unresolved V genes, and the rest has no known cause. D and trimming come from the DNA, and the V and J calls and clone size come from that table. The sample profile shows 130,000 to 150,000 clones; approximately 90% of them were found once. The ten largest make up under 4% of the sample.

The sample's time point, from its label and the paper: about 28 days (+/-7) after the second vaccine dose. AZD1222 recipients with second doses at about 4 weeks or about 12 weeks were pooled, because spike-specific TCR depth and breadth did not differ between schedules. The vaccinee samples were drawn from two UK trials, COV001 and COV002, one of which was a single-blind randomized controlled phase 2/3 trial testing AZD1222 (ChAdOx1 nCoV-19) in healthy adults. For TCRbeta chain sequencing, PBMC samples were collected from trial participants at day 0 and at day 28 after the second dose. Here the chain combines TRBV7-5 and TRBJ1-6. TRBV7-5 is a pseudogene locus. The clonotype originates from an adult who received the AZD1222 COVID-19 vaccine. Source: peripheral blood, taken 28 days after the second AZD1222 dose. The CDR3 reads CARSLAGRGEGPYGRNSPLHF. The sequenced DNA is TGTGCCAGAAGCTTAGCGGGGCGGGGTGAAGGGCCCTATGGGAGGAATTCACCCCTCCACTTT.